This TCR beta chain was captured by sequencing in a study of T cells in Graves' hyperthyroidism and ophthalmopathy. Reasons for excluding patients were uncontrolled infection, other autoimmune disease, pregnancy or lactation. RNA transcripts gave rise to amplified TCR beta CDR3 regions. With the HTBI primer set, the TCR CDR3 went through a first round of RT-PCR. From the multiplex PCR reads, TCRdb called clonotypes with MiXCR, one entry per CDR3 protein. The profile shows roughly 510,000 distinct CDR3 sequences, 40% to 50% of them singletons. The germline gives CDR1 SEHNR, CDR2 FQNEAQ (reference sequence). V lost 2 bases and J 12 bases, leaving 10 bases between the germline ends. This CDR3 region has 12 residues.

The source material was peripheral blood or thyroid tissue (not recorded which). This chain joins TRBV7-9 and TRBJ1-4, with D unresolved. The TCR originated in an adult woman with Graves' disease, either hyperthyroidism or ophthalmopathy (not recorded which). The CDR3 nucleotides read TGTGCCAGCAGCTTAAGGGAGCAGGAACTGTTTTTT. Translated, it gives CASSLREQELFF.